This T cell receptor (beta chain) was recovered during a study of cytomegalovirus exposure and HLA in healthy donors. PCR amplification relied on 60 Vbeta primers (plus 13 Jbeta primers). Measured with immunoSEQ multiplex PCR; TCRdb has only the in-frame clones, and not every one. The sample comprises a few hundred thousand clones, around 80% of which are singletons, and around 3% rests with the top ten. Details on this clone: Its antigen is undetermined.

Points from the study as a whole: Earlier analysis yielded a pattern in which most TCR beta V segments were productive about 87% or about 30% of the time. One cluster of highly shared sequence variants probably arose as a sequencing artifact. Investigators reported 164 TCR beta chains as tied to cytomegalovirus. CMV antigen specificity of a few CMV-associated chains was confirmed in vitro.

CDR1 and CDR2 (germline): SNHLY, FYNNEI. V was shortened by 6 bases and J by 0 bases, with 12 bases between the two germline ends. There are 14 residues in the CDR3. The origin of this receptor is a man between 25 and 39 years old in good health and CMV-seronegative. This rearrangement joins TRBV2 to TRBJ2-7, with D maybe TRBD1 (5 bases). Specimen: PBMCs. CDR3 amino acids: CASRFQGSSYEQYF. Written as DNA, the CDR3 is TGTGCCAGCAGGTTCCAGGGTAGCTCCTACGAGCAGTACTTC. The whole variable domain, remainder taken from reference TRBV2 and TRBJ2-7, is EPEVTQTPSHQVTQMGQEVILRCVPISNHLYFYWYRQILGQKVEFLVSFYNNEISEKSEIFDDQFSVERPDGSNFTLKIRSTKLEDSAMYFCASRFQGSSYEQYFGPGTRLTVT.